The 24 T cell receptor beta chains in this list originate from one sample, sequenced in a study of blood T cell repertoires in COVID-19. Measured with immunoSEQ multiplex PCR; TCRdb has only the in-frame clones, and not every one. The table lists almost 350,000 clones, approximately 89% of them singletons. Sequencing was done on a sample of peripheral blood. Source of these receptors: a woman in her sixties or seventies with COVID-19, enrolled during active disease.

This clone was picked up a small number of times. The rearrangement uses TRBV5-1 and TRBJ2-7, with 8 bases identical to TRBD1. Per the germline V gene, CDR1 is SGHRS and CDR2 is YFSETQ. The CDR3 spans 14 residues. V gave up 4 bases and J gave up 2 bases; unmatched junction bases: 5. The DNA of the CDR3 is TGCGCCAGCAGCCAAGGGACAGGAGCCTACGAGCAGTACTTC. Protein sequence: CASSQGTGAYEQYF.

V and J are TRBV5-1 and TRBJ2-3; perhaps TRBD2 as D (6 bases). This CDR3 comprises 14 residues. V was pared by 2 bases and J by 3 bases, with 10 bases between. In germline, CDR1 is SGHRS, CDR2 YFSETQ. The CDR3 spells CASSFLRETDTQYF. The CDR3 DNA sequence: TGCGCCAGCAGCTTCCTCCGGGAGACAGATACGCAGTATTTT.

The V call is TRBV7-2, the J call TRBJ1-2; TRBD1 agrees at 8 bases. Germline V lookup: CDR1 SGHTA, CDR2 FQGNSA. Trimming removed 2 bases from V and 8 bases from J; junction bases left unmatched: 13. The CDR3 runs to 16 residues. CDR3 region: CASSLIFAGGAEGYTF. CDR3 nucleotide sequence: TGTGCCAGCAGCTTAATTTTTGCAGGGGGCGCGGAGGGCTACACCTTC.

The chain couples TRBV7-9 to TRBJ1-2; 7 nucleotides line up with TRBD1. CDR3 size: 13 residues. The germline V gene encodes CDR1 SEHNR and CDR2 FQNEAQ (reference sequence). Trimming cost V 6 bases and J 4 bases; bases outside gene matches: 5. CDR3 sequence (DNA): TGTGCCAGCAGGCCGACAGGGAGCTATGGCTACACCTTC. It codes for CASRPTGSYGYTF.

Here the CDR3 DNA reads TGTGCCAGCAGCCGAGGACAGGGCGGCGAGCAGTTCTTC. As protein: CASSRGQGGEQFF. The J gene is TRBJ2-1, the V gene TRBV3-1 (or the pseudogene TRBV3-2); 8 bases are shared with TRBD1. CDR3 length: 13 amino acids. The germline V gene has CDR1 LGHDT and CDR2 YNNKEL (reference sequence). V trimming: 4 bases; J trimming: 10 bases; junction bases outside the gene matches: 6.

The CDR3 nucleotides are TGTGCCAGTGCATGGCGGAGGGGACCCTCTGGAAACACCATATATTTT. Translation gives CASAWRRGPSGNTIYF. The J gene is TRBJ1-3, the V gene TRBV19, with D perhaps matching TRBD1 (5 bases). The CDR3 totals 16 residues. Per the germline V gene, CDR1 is LNHDA and CDR2 is SQIVND (reference sequence). The ends were cut back, 8 bases at V and 0 bases at J, with 17 bases in the middle.

V is TRBV18 and J is TRBJ2-5; no definite D call. Between the trimmed V and J ends, which lost 3 bases and 7 bases, there was a span of 9 bases. This CDR3 spans 12 amino acids. Germline CDR1 is KGHSH and CDR2 is LQKENI. The CDR3 nucleotides read TGTGCCAGCTCACCGGCCGATGGGACCCAGTACTTC. Its translation: CASSPADGTQYF.

The V gene is TRBV15, the J gene TRBJ2-3; TRBD1 is a possible D gene (5 bases). CDR1 is LNHNV, CDR2 YYDKDF, per germline (reference sequence). The CDR3 length is 13 residues. V was cut by 7 bases and J by 2 bases, with 10 bases left in between. CDR3 region: CATKTGPTDTQYF. The CDR3 DNA follows: TGTGCCACCAAAACAGGACCCACAGATACGCAGTATTTT.

The rearrangement joins TRBV7-9 to TRBJ1-4; TRBD1 aligns across 7 bases. The V gene's germline CDR1 is SEHNR and CDR2 FQNEAQ (reference sequence). The V and J ends lost 4 bases and 6 bases, in that order; junction bases with no gene match: 5. The CDR3 sequence is 14 residues long. CDR3 amino acids: CASSSRQGDEKLFF. CDR3 nucleotide sequence: TGTGCCAGCAGCTCCCGACAGGGCGATGAAAAACTGTTTTTT.

The chain couples TRBV6-4 to TRBJ1-5, with 9 bases aligning to TRBD1. The V and J ends lost 5 bases and 6 bases, in that order; junction bases with no gene match: 5. Germline V lookup: CDR1 MRHNA, CDR2 SNTAGT. The CDR3 length is 14 residues. The CDR3 reads CASSPQGASQPQHF. The CDR3 DNA sequence: TGTGCCAGCAGTCCACAGGGGGCAAGTCAGCCCCAGCATTTT.

As to this clone: Different DNA sequences within this sample yield the same CDR3. The DNA for the CDR3 is TGTGCCAGCTCACCGGACAGGGACGAAAAACTGTTTTTT. This encodes CASSPDRDEKLFF. The chain uses TRBV18 and TRBJ1-4; the match to TRBD1 covers 8 bases. From germline, CDR1 is KGHSH and CDR2 LQKENI. The ends lost 3 bases at V and 8 bases at J; junction bases unmatched: 2. CDR3 length: 13 amino acids.

The chain has TRBV4-1 and TRBJ2-1; TRBD2 matches 13 bases. Germline V gene data show CDR1 as MGHRA and CDR2 as YSYEKL. V trimming: 1 base; J trimming: 2 bases; junction bases outside the gene matches: 5. The CDR3 is 18 residues long. CDR3: CASSQVATSGGAYNEQFF. The CDR3 DNA reads as TGCGCCAGCAGCCAAGTTGCCACTAGCGGGGGGGCCTACAATGAGCAGTTCTTC.

This clone was seen just once. The gene calls are TRBV7-2 and TRBJ2-3; TRBD2 agrees at 11 bases. Per the germline V gene, CDR1 is SGHTA and CDR2 is FQGNSA. V lost 2 bases, J lost 3 bases, and 1 base stayed unmatched. There are 15 residues in the CDR3. CDR3 coding DNA: TGTGCCAGCAGCTTACTAGCGGGGGGAACAGATACGCAGTATTTT. Translation: CASSLLAGGTDTQYF.

V is TRBV6-2 or TRBV6-3 and J is TRBJ1-6; 7 nucleotides align to TRBD1. This CDR3 has 14 amino acids. CDR1 is MNHEY and CDR2 is SVGEGT in the germline V gene. Trimming at V came to 6 bases and at J to 7 bases, leaving 6 bases not matched to a gene. This chain's CDR3 is CASSARDSNSPLHF. Written as DNA, the CDR3 is TGTGCCAGCAGCGCCCGGGACAGCAATTCACCCCTCCACTTT.

The chain has TRBV9 and TRBJ1-6; 11 bases align to TRBD1. V was clipped by 4 bases and J by 11 bases; unmatched bases: 11. CDR1 is SGDLS, CDR2 YYNGEE, per germline. The CDR3 spans 16 residues. The DNA for the CDR3 is TGTGCCAGCAGCCCACGGACAGGGGGCGCCTTGGCACCCCTCCACTTT. Protein product: CASSPRTGGALAPLHF.

This clone occurred a few times. This chain uses TRBV18 with TRBJ1-2; D is unresolved. The CDR3 loop spans 13 amino acids. V lost 3 bases to trimming and J lost 8 bases, with 13 bases between them. Germline V lookup: CDR1 KGHSH, CDR2 LQKENI. The CDR3 nucleotides read TGTGCCAGCTCACCTCTTCCTTCGGGAGGCTACACCTTC. It encodes CASSPLPSGGYTF.

The chain recombines TRBV7-9 with TRBJ2-1; D unresolved. CDR3 length equals 14 residues. V was shortened by 6 bases and J by 5 bases, with 14 bases between the two germline ends. Germline V gene sequence: CDR1 SEHNR, CDR2 FQNEAQ (reference sequence). As DNA, the CDR3 is TGTGCCAGCAGTCGAGACAACCTTGACAATGAGCAGTTCTTC. This sequence encodes CASSRDNLDNEQFF.

The rearrangement links TRBV12-1 to TRBJ1-5; the table's D call of TRBD1 was not tested on the DNA. TRBV12-1 constitutes a pseudogene. CDR3 length: 14 amino acids. CDR3 loop: CASLRDRRNQPQHF. For the CDR3, the DNA is TGTGCCAGCCTTCGGGACAGAAGGAATCAGCCCCAGCATTTT.

The chain couples TRBV29-1 to TRBJ1-2, with 7 nucleotides matching TRBD1. The V gene end was trimmed by 6 bases and the J gene end by 0 bases; junction bases not matched to a gene: 10. CDR3 length: 15 residues. Germline CDR1 and CDR2: SQVTM and ANQGSEA. CDR3 protein: CSVPGQIDPNYGYTF. CDR3 nucleotide sequence: TGCAGCGTGCCGGGACAGATAGACCCTAACTATGGCTACACCTTC.

The chain employs TRBV9 and TRBJ1-1; 7 bases are shared with TRBD1. Germline V lookup: CDR1 SGDLS, CDR2 YYNGEE. V gave up 3 bases and J gave up 6 bases; unmatched junction bases: 11. The CDR3 has 15 residues. DNA of the CDR3: TGTGCCAGCAGCGAAACAGGGGTTCCAAGCTCTGAAGCTTTCTTT. This gives the protein CASSETGVPSSEAFF.

The chain employs TRBV27 and TRBJ2-7; D may be TRBD2 (5 bases). CDR3 length equals 11 residues. Germline CDR1 and CDR2: MNHEY and SMNVEV (reference sequence). Trimming left V 5 bases short and J 7 bases short, with 9 bases between. The CDR3 spells CASSQPGEQYF. The CDR3 region has the DNA TGTGCCAGCAGTCAACCGGGAGAGCAGTACTTC.

This clone was detected a few times. The gene calls are TRBV5-6 and TRBJ1-5; maybe TRBD1 (6 bases). Germline CDR1 and CDR2: SGHDT and YYEEEE. V lost 3 bases, J lost 5 bases, and 12 bases lay in between. This CDR3 spans 14 amino acids. CDR3 DNA sequence: TGTGCCAGCAGCTACTTACAGGGCGATCAGCCCCAGCATTTT. Translating it yields CASSYLQGDQPQHF. Supplemented by reference TRBV5-6 and TRBJ1-5, the full variable domain reads DAGVTQSPTHLIKTRGQQVTLRCSPKSGHDTVSWYQQALGQGPQFIFQYYEEEERQRGNFPDRFSGHQFPNYSSELNVNALLLGDSALYLCASSYLQGDQPQHFGDGTRLSIL.

The V call is TRBV19, the J call TRBJ1-2; D possibly corresponds to TRBD1 (6 bases). V lost 5 bases to trimming and J lost 4 bases, with 11 bases between them. The CDR3 runs 13 residues. CDR1 is LNHDA, CDR2 SQIVND, per germline (reference sequence). The CDR3 bases are TGTGCCAGTAGTTTACAGGGCCCCTATGGCTACACCTTC. Encoded protein: CASSLQGPYGYTF.

The rearrangement joins TRBV19 to TRBJ1-5, with 8 bases that match TRBD1. Looked up from germline, CDR1 is LNHDA and CDR2 is SQIVND (reference sequence). The CDR3 runs to 15 residues. Trimming removed 4 bases from V and 4 bases from J; junction bases left unmatched: 6. Here the CDR3 DNA reads TGTGCCAGTAGTAAGTATGGGACAGGTAATCAGCCCCAGCATTTT. Protein sequence: CASSKYGTGNQPQHF.